A selection of T cell receptor beta chains follows, all from one sample in a study of neoadjuvant anti-PD-1 for oral cavity cancer. Method: immunoSEQ multiplex PCR; TCRdb's copy keeps in-frame clones and lacks some. The data show 6,000 or so clones, roughly three fifths seen once. The sample in question was tumor tissue, obtained after nivolumab (anti-PD-1) treatment. The source of these receptors is a person aged 35-79 years with oral cavity squamous cell carcinoma. The CDR3 runs from the conserved cysteine through the conserved F or W. Each record gives: V gene, CDR3 length, clone size, J gene, CDR3 protein. Rows may omit the clone size; those that give it use once, few, many or a size class.

>TRBV7-9|13|.|TRBJ2-5
CASSLIREETQYF
>TRBV19|13|few|TRBJ1-6
CASSIGGESPLHF
>TRBV14|15|.|TRBJ2-3
CASSHQTGGADTQYF
>TRBV11-2|16|.|TRBJ1-1
CASSLRQTGGKGEAFF
>TRBV5-1|14|few|TRBJ2-3
CASSLETHTDTQYF
>TRBV27|14|few|TRBJ2-7
CASSPQTGPYEQYF
>TRBV9|13|few|TRBJ1-2
CASSVTENYGYTF
>TRBV27|13|few|TRBJ2-5
CASSLWGEQTQYF
>TRBV6-4|15|.|TRBJ2-1
CASGQGGPTETRQFF
>TRBV18|15|.|TRBJ2-2
CASSPQTAGTGELFF
>TRBV7-2|15|few|TRBJ1-6
CASRPLQGGNSPLHF
>TRBV7-2|14|.|TRBJ2-7
CASSQGTGIYEQYF
>TRBV6-5|14|.|TRBJ2-1
CASRSPSGHNEQFF
>TRBV30|13|.|TRBJ1-1
CAWSVAGYTEAFF
>TRBV6-1|14|.|TRBJ2-2
CASSQGHKAGELFF
>TRBV7-6|16|.|TRBJ2-1
CASSFTSVPRVNEQFF
>TRBV5-6|14|.|TRBJ2-2
CASRRTGDTGELFF
>TRBV2|16|few|TRBJ2-7
CASSAGEVNLLYEQYF
>TRBV5-4|13|.|TRBJ2-7
CASSLMGANEQYF
>TRBV15|12|.|TRBJ1-2
CATSRDLGYYTF
>TRBV5-4|14|.|TRBJ1-2
CASSLEGTILGYTF
>TRBV18|13|once|TRBJ2-2
CASSPARETELFF
>TRBV5-1|14|.|TRBJ2-7
CASSLDGVPREQYF
>TRBV29-1|13|.|TRBJ1-2
CSVEAQVGYGYTF